This T cell receptor (beta chain) was sequenced in a study of identical twins' blood T cells. This CDR3 contains 16 residues. V was clipped by 2 bases and J by 4 bases; unmatched bases: 5. Germline V lookup: CDR1 SGHRS, CDR2 YFSETQ. TCRdb re-derived calls from the 5' RACE reads in MiXCR, one entry per CDR3 protein. The sample lists a few hundred thousand distinct CDR3 sequences; 25% to 35% were seen once. Study results and limitations: V gene usage reportedly matched far better within twin pairs than unrelated donors.

As concerns this clonotype: Its antigen is still unknown.

The chain joins TRBV5-1 to TRBJ2-2; the match to TRBD2 covers 10 bases. This receptor was obtained from a woman aged 18 to 55 in good health. What was sequenced was PBMCs. The CDR3 sequence is CASSFFLAGVTGELFF. The CDR3 nucleotides read TGCGCCAGCAGCTTCTTCCTAGCGGGAGTCACCGGGGAGCTGTTTTTT.